One sample yielded the 14 T cell receptor beta chains listed below, sequenced in a study of cytomegalovirus exposure and HLA in healthy donors. The PCR made use of 60 Vbeta and 13 Jbeta primers. The assay was immunoSEQ multiplex PCR, and TCRdb's table has in-frame clones only and misses some. This table lists 200,000 to 250,000 clones. The sample taken for sequencing was PBMCs. All receptors come from a woman aged 25-40 years in good health and CMV-seropositive.

The chain recombines TRBV10-2 with TRBJ1-2; D remains unclear. V lost 6 bases, J lost 2 bases, and 7 bases lay in between. This CDR3 is built from 12 residues. Germline V gene lookup returns CDR1 WSHSY and CDR2 SAAADI. The CDR3 bases are TGCGCCAGCAGCCCATCCAACTATGGCTACACCTTC. Translating it yields CASSPSNYGYTF.

This chain uses TRBV29-1 with TRBJ1-2; D not certain. The CDR3 covers 15 residues. V was shortened by 7 bases and J by 0 bases, with 18 bases between the two germline ends. Germline loops: CDR1 SQVTM, CDR2 ANQGSEA. CDR3 in amino acids: CSAGLDGLTNYGYTF. In nucleotides, the CDR3 is TGCAGCGCCGGACTCGACGGACTGACTAACTATGGCTACACCTTC.

The genes are TRBV5-1 and TRBJ2-3, with 10 bases aligning to TRBD1. There are 14 residues in the CDR3. V lost 4 bases to trimming and J lost 5 bases; unmatched junction nucleotides: 4. CDR1 and CDR2 (germline): SGHRS, YFSETQ. In nucleotides, the CDR3 is TGCGCCAGCAGCCCGGACAGGGGGAAAGATACGCAGTATTTT. It translates to CASSPDRGKDTQYF.

The chain carries TRBV11-2 and TRBJ1-1; D is undetermined. V was pared by 5 bases and J by 1 base, with 8 bases between. CDR1 is SGHAT and CDR2 is FQNNGV in the germline V gene. The CDR3 runs 13 residues. CDR3 amino acids: CASSQQPNTEAFF. CDR3 in DNA: TGTGCCAGCAGCCAACAGCCGAACACTGAAGCTTTCTTT. The whole variable domain, filled in from reference TRBV11-2 and TRBJ1-1, reads EAGVAQSPRYKIIEKRQSVAFWCNPISGHATLYWYQQILGQGPKLLIQFQNNGVVDDSQLPKDRFSAERLKGVDSTLKIQPAKLEDSAVYLCASSQQPNTEAFFGQGTRLTVV.

This chain connects TRBV5-4 to TRBJ2-2; D possibly corresponds to TRBD2 (6 bases). Germline V gene lookup returns CDR1 SGHNT and CDR2 YYREEE (reference sequence). V was shortened by 2 bases and J by 3 bases, with 14 bases between the two germline ends. The CDR3 contains 16 residues. The CDR3 is CASSFSRLVDTGELFF. The CDR3 region has the DNA TGTGCCAGCAGCTTCTCTAGACTAGTGGACACCGGGGAGCTGTTTTTT.

Remarks on this clone: This sample includes further DNA sequences coding for the same CDR3. V and J are TRBV29-1 and TRBJ1-1; 9 nucleotides line up with TRBD1. This CDR3 is built from 13 residues. CDR1 SQVTM and CDR2 ANQGSEA come from the germline V gene. J was trimmed by 1 base and V by 7 bases; bases with no gene match: 4. Here the CDR3 DNA reads TGCAGCGCCCGGGGACAGGGGAACACTGAAGCTTTCTTT. This translates into CSARGQGNTEAFF.

The rearrangement links TRBV30 to TRBJ1-1, with TRBD1 matching over 7 bases. The V and J ends lost 3 bases and 5 bases, in that order; junction bases with no gene match: 6. Germline CDR1 reads GTSNPN; CDR2 reads SVGIG (reference sequence). The CDR3 totals 13 residues. The DNA of the CDR3 is TGTGCCTGGAGGCAGGGGGGAGGTACTGAAGCTTTCTTT. Protein product: CAWRQGGGTEAFF. Based on the CDR3 plus reference TRBV30 and TRBJ1-1, the full variable domain is SQTIHQWPATLVQPVGSPLSLECTVEGTSNPNLYWYRQAAGRGLQLLFYSVGIGQISSEVPQNLSASRPQDRQFILSSKKLLLSDSGFYLCAWRQGGGTEAFFGQGTRLTVV.

The V and J genes are TRBV6-1 and TRBJ1-1; D is possibly TRBD1 (6 bases). The CDR3 length is 12 residues. With 7 bases removed from V and 4 bases from J, the gap between germline ends came to 10 bases. Germline V lookup: CDR1 MNHNS, CDR2 SASEGT. CDR3 region: CASKRQATEAFF. CDR3 DNA: TGTGCCAGCAAGAGACAGGCCACTGAAGCTTTCTTT.

The chain recombines TRBV28 with TRBJ1-3, with D perhaps matching TRBD1 (5 bases). CDR3 size: 13 residues. Trimming removed 8 bases from V and 0 bases from J, with 8 bases in between. Germline loops: CDR1 MDHEN, CDR2 SYDVKM. CDR3 sequence: CASGDSSGNTIYF. The CDR3 DNA reads as TGTGCCAGCGGAGACAGCTCTGGAAACACCATATATTTT.

The chain uses TRBV6-6 and TRBJ2-2; 8 bases match TRBD2. Germline CDR1 MNHNY, CDR2 SVGAGI (reference sequence). The junction had 13 bases not matched to a gene; V was cut back by 7 bases and J by 6 bases. This CDR3 has 16 amino acids. The CDR3 loop reads CASTSGRSGSPGELFF. The CDR3 DNA follows: TGTGCCAGCACCTCCGGGAGAAGCGGGAGCCCCGGGGAGCTGTTTTTT.

The chain is built from TRBV28 and TRBJ2-7, with 9 bases that match TRBD2. CDR1 is MDHEN and CDR2 is SYDVKM in the germline V gene. The CDR3 spans 14 residues. Trimming took 2 bases from V and 5 from J; bases not matched to a gene: 4. As DNA, the CDR3 is TGTGCCAGCAGTTTAAGCGGGGGGTCCAACGAGCAGTACTTC. It encodes CASSLSGGSNEQYF.

This rearrangement joins TRBV5-6 to TRBJ2-3; 11 nucleotides agree with TRBD2. CDR1 SGHDT and CDR2 YYEEEE come from the germline V gene. V was pared by 5 bases and J by 2 bases, with 4 bases of the junction left unmatched. The CDR3 has 15 residues. The CDR3 region is CASRLSGGATDTQYF. The CDR3 DNA follows: TGTGCCAGCAGACTTAGCGGGGGGGCCACAGATACGCAGTATTTT.

V gene TRBV5-6 combines with J gene TRBJ2-1, with a possible D match to TRBD2 (5 bases). V was pared by 4 bases and J by 4 bases, with 9 bases between. Germline V lookup: CDR1 SGHDT, CDR2 YYEEEE. The CDR3 loop spans 13 amino acids. This CDR3 reads CASSAGNYNEQFF. The CDR3 nucleotides are TGTGCCAGCAGCGCCGGGAATTACAATGAGCAGTTCTTC.

The chain couples TRBV6-5 to TRBJ2-2; TRBD2 matches at 7 bases. This CDR3 comprises 13 residues. Germline V lookup: CDR1 MNHEY, CDR2 SVGAGI. V lost 10 bases and J lost 2; bases outside the gene matches: 4. CDR3 nucleotides: TGTGCCACCCTAGCGGTTAACACCGGGGAGCTGTTTTTT. Translation: CATLAVNTGELFF.